This passage covers 24 T cell receptor beta chains from one sample sequenced in a study of type 1 regulatory T cells. One entry per CDR3 protein results from TCRdb running MiXCR on the reads. The data show 80,000 to 100,000 distinct CDR3 sequences, with roughly 31% seen just once and about 2% held by the top ten. Sample: CD4+ T cells, either the whole sample or a sorted fraction (not recorded which). All receptors derive from a human donor in good health.

The genes are TRBV7-9 and TRBJ2-3, with TRBD2 matching 9 bases. J gave up 3 bases and V 4 bases, and 8 bases lay outside the gene matches. CDR1 is SEHNR, CDR2 FQNEAQ, per germline (reference sequence). This CDR3 is 16 amino acids long. This CDR3 reads CASSSPGTSRTDTQYF. CDR3 DNA sequence: TGTGCCAGCAGCTCCCCGGGGACTAGCAGGACAGATACGCAGTATTTT.

The V gene is TRBV20-1, the J gene TRBJ2-3; 7 bases map to TRBD2. This CDR3 has 15 amino acids. Germline trimming cut 3 bases from V and 3 bases from J; bases unmatched to any gene: 9. Per germline, CDR1 DFQATT and CDR2 SNEGSKA (reference sequence). The CDR3 region is CSASKAGEGTDTQYF. CDR3 sequence (DNA): TGCAGTGCTAGTAAGGCGGGAGAGGGAACAGATACGCAGTATTTT.

The J gene is TRBJ1-5, the V gene TRBV19; D not resolved. Trimming left V 6 bases short and J 5 bases short, with 8 bases between. The CDR3 totals 12 residues. Germline values: CDR1 LNHDA, CDR2 SQIVND (reference sequence). CDR3 bases: TGTGCCAGTAGCCCCCGGCATCAGCCCCAGCATTTT. It yields the protein CASSPRHQPQHF. Together with reference TRBV19 and TRBJ1-5, the CDR3 gives the full variable domain: DGGITQSPKYLFRKEGQNVTLSCEQNLNHDAMYWYRQDPGQGLRLIYYSQIVNDFQKGDIAEGYSVSREKKESFPLTVTSAQKNPTAFYLCASSPRHQPQHFGDGTRLSIL.

V and J are TRBV20-1 and TRBJ2-1, with 7 bases lining up with TRBD2. The CDR3 spans 15 residues. Germline V gene sequence: CDR1 DFQATT, CDR2 SNEGSKA (reference sequence). With 4 bases clipped from V and 5 bases from J, the junction kept 11 bases outside the gene matches. The CDR3 protein is CSATGMAGADNEQFF. CDR3 in DNA: TGCAGTGCTACCGGAATGGCGGGAGCGGACAATGAGCAGTTCTTC.

The genes are TRBV20-1 and TRBJ2-3; 7 bases fit TRBD1. V was clipped by 6 bases and J by 2 bases; unmatched bases: 11. This CDR3 contains 15 residues. Germline CDR1 DFQATT, CDR2 SNEGSKA (reference sequence). The CDR3 sequence is CSAIKQGTVTDTQYF. CDR3 coding DNA: TGCAGTGCAATCAAACAGGGGACGGTCACAGATACGCAGTATTTT.

This clonotype has a handful of counts. The chain is built from TRBV3-2 and TRBJ2-7; the D segment call TRBD1 is taken from the table without a DNA check. TRBV3-2 constitutes a pseudogene. The CDR3 spans 16 residues. The CDR3 DNA is TGTGCCAGCAGCCAAGTTCTGCAGGGTACGGCCTACGAGCAGTACTTC. Translating it yields CASSQVLQGTAYEQYF.

The chain couples TRBV20-1 to TRBJ2-1; 7 bases line up with TRBD2. Germline V lookup: CDR1 DFQATT, CDR2 SNEGSKA (reference sequence). Trimming took 6 bases from V and 7 from J; bases not matched to a gene: 12. This CDR3 spans 14 amino acids. The CDR3 spells CSAVRRTSDNEQFF. The CDR3 DNA reads TGCAGTGCCGTAAGACGGACTAGTGATAATGAGCAGTTCTTC.

This clonotype was detected only once. The V gene is TRBV28, the J gene TRBJ2-7; D may be TRBD1 (5 bases). The CDR3 is made up of 14 amino acids. V dropped 5 bases and J dropped 2 bases, with 13 bases sitting between them. The germline V gene has CDR1 MDHEN and CDR2 SYDVKM. CDR3 loop: CASSRSGRTYEQYF. As DNA, the CDR3 is TGTGCCAGCAGTAGATCAGGGCGGACCTACGAGCAGTACTTC.

This sequence joins TRBV24-1 and TRBJ2-7, with D possibly being TRBD1 (6 bases). The germline V and J ends were trimmed by 5 bases and 5 bases, with 6 bases remaining between them. Germline-derived CDR1 and CDR2 are KGHDR and SFDVKD. The CDR3 is made up of 11 amino acids. DNA for the CDR3: TGTGCCACCAGTGCAGGGGACGAGCAGTACTTC. It translates to CATSAGDEQYF.

The rearrangement joins TRBV15 to TRBJ2-5, with a possible D match to TRBD1 (6 bases). V dropped 1 base and J dropped 2 bases, with 14 bases sitting between them. From germline, CDR1 is LNHNV and CDR2 YYDKDF (reference sequence). The CDR3 runs to 16 residues. CDR3 loop: CATSRVLGTRQETQYF. As DNA, the CDR3 is TGTGCCACCAGCAGAGTCTTAGGGACACGTCAAGAGACCCAGTACTTC. The variable domain in full, with the rest retrieved from reference TRBV15 and TRBJ2-5, is DAMVIQNPRYQVTQFGKPVTLSCSQTLNHNVMYWYQQKSSQAPKLLFHYYDKDFNNEADTPDNFQSRRPNTSFCFLDIRSPGLGDTAMYLCATSRVLGTRQETQYFGPGTRLLVL.

The chain carries TRBV7-9 and TRBJ2-4, with D tentatively TRBD2 (6 bases). The V end was cut by 0 bases, the J end by 0 bases, with 12 bases between. Germline CDR1 reads SEHNR; CDR2 reads FQNEAQ (reference sequence). This CDR3 is 17 amino acids long. The CDR3 bases are TGTGCCAGCAGCTTAGCGTTGGGGGGACTAGCCAAAAACATTCAGTACTTC. It specifies CASSLALGGLAKNIQYF.

This clonotype was counted between two and nine times. The J gene is TRBJ2-3, the V gene TRBV5-1, with 13 bases matching TRBD2. CDR3 length: 16 amino acids. The J segment lost 5 bases and the V segment lost 4 bases, leaving 7 bases of the junction unmatched. CDR1 and CDR2 from the germline V gene are SGHRS and YFSETQ. The CDR3 DNA follows: TGCGCCAGCAGCAACGGACTAGCGGGAGTTCAAGATACGCAGTATTTT. Its translation: CASSNGLAGVQDTQYF.

This chain joins TRBV18 and TRBJ2-1, with 7 bases identical to TRBD1. Germline assignment: CDR1 KGHSH and CDR2 LQKENI. The J segment lost 5 bases and the V segment lost 0 bases, leaving 4 bases of the junction unmatched. CDR3 length equals 15 residues. CDR3 region: CASSPPGTANNEQFF. DNA for the CDR3: TGTGCCAGCTCACCACCGGGGACAGCCAACAATGAGCAGTTCTTC.

V gene TRBV18 combines with J gene TRBJ2-1; 8 bases are a match to TRBD2. The germline gives CDR1 KGHSH, CDR2 LQKENI. CDR3 length: 16 amino acids. V shed 6 bases and J 0 bases; nucleotides not matched to a gene: 7. The CDR3 reads CASSRGLGSSYNEQFF. The CDR3 DNA follows: TGTGCCAGCTCGCGGGGACTAGGGAGCTCCTACAATGAGCAGTTCTTC.

As DNA, the CDR3 is TGTGCCAGCAGTTTATCGACTAGCGGGAGTCCCAATGAGCAGTTCTTC. Translation: CASSLSTSGSPNEQFF. The chain links TRBV27 to TRBJ2-1, with 12 bases aligning to TRBD2. Germline CDR1 reads MNHEY; CDR2 reads SMNVEV (reference sequence). The CDR3 has 16 residues. V dropped 0 bases and J dropped 6; count of bases not matched to a gene: 3.

The sample holds a few counts of this clonotype. The chain recombines TRBV9 with TRBJ2-1; the D gene is possibly TRBD1 (6 bases). Germline V CDR1 and CDR2: SGDLS, YYNGEE. Trimming took off 3 bases at V and 4 bases at J, with 11 bases between the two ends. CDR3 length: 14 amino acids. The CDR3 protein is CASSDRDTYNEQFF. The CDR3 DNA sequence: TGTGCCAGCAGCGACCGGGACACATACAATGAGCAGTTCTTC.

This chain links TRBV2 with TRBJ2-7; D ambiguous. The ends were cut back, 0 bases at V and 3 bases at J, with 3 bases in the middle. Germline loops: CDR1 SNHLY, CDR2 FYNNEI. The CDR3 is made up of 12 amino acids. The CDR3 coding sequence is TGTGCCAGCAGTGAAGCGGACTACGAGCAGTACTTC. Translation: CASSEADYEQYF.

The chain is built from TRBV3-1 and TRBJ2-1; 9 bases align to TRBD2. The junction had 13 bases not matched to a gene; V was cut back by 3 bases and J by 10 bases. There are 16 residues in the CDR3. Germline loops: CDR1 LGHDT, CDR2 YNNKEL (reference sequence). Written as DNA, the CDR3 is TGTGCCAGCAGCCATTCGACTAGCGGCCATTTGGGGGAGCAGTTCTTC. Encoded protein: CASSHSTSGHLGEQFF.

The chain carries TRBV6-1 and TRBJ2-3, with 11 bases that match TRBD2. The CDR3 has 14 amino acids. V trimming: 6 bases; J trimming: 5 bases; junction bases outside the gene matches: 4. Germline assignment: CDR1 MNHNS and CDR2 SASEGT. Here the CDR3 reads CASRTSGSKDTQYF. The CDR3 DNA sequence: TGTGCCAGCAGAACTAGCGGGAGTAAAGATACGCAGTATTTT.

This clonotype was detected a few times. The chain joins TRBV7-8 to TRBJ2-5, with 7 bases aligning to TRBD2. The CDR3 length is 13 residues. From germline, CDR1 is SGHVS and CDR2 FQNEAQ. V shed 4 bases and J 4 bases; nucleotides not matched to a gene: 3. Here the CDR3 reads CASSSGTTETQYF. CDR3 DNA: TGTGCCAGCAGCTCGGGGACTACAGAGACCCAGTACTTC. The full variable domain, in which reference TRBV7-8 and TRBJ2-5 provide the parts outside the CDR3, is GAGVSQSPRYKVAKRGQDVALRCDPISGHVSLFWYQQALGQGPEFLTYFQNEAQLDKSGLPSDRFFAERPEGSVSTLKIQRTQQEDSAVYLCASSSGTTETQYFGPGTRLLVL.

V and J are TRBV28 and TRBJ2-3; D perhaps matches TRBD1 (6 bases). V lost 7 bases and J 3 bases, leaving 14 bases between the germline ends. Germline-derived CDR1 and CDR2 are MDHEN and SYDVKM. The CDR3 has 14 residues. The CDR3 nucleotides read TGTGCCAGCACAGGACAGAGAACAACAGATACGCAGTATTTT. Its translation: CASTGQRTTDTQYF. The variable domain in full, with the rest retrieved from reference TRBV28 and TRBJ2-3, is DVKVTQSSRYLVKRTGEKVFLECVQDMDHENMFWYRQDPGLGLRLIYFSYDVKMKEKGDIPEGYSVSREKKERFSLILESASTNQTSMYLCASTGQRTTDTQYFGPGTRLTVL.

The V and J genes are TRBV20-1 and TRBJ2-4; perhaps TRBD2 as D (7 bases). CDR1 is DFQATT, CDR2 SNEGSKA, per germline (reference sequence). This CDR3 is built from 15 residues. Deletions cut 5 bases from V and 0 bases from J, with 14 bases between. CDR3 nucleotides: TGCAGTGCTGGGGTAGGGGGGGCAGCCAAAAACATTCAGTACTTC. Translating it yields CSAGVGGAAKNIQYF.

This clonotype was picked up many times. The chain combines TRBV7-2 with TRBJ2-1; D uncertain. Per germline, CDR1 SGHTA and CDR2 FQGNSA. The CDR3 loop spans 12 amino acids. Trimming removed 4 bases at V and 3 bases at J, with 4 bases between. The CDR3 region has the DNA TGTGCCAGCAGCTCCCTCTACAATGAGCAGTTCTTC. Amino acid sequence: CASSSLYNEQFF.

DNA for the CDR3: TGCAGTGCAATAGGACAGAACACTGAAGCTTTCTTT. Its protein product is CSAIGQNTEAFF. The J gene is TRBJ1-1, the V gene TRBV20-1; D might be TRBD1 (5 bases). The germline V and J ends were trimmed by 6 bases and 1 base, with 9 bases remaining between them. The CDR3 spans 12 residues. Germline-derived CDR1 and CDR2 are DFQATT and SNEGSKA (reference sequence).